The 20 T cell receptor beta chains given below trace back to one sample, sequenced in a study of CD8+ T cells in alopecia areata. Extraction of RNA preceded its reverse transcription into cDNA, which served as the sequencing template. TCRdb's copy holds only in-frame clones and misses some; the assay was immunoSEQ multiplex PCR. This table has about 130,000 clones, 49% appearing once. The specimen was CD8+ T cells sorted from blood, collected at week 0. These receptors came from a human donor with alopecia areata.

The chain recombines TRBV2 with TRBJ2-5; D unclear. The CDR3 is 14 amino acids. Trimming removed 2 bases from V and 1 base from J, with 8 bases in between. The germline V gene encodes CDR1 SNHLY and CDR2 FYNNEI. In nucleotides, the CDR3 is TGTGCCAGCAGTGAACTAGGGTCCCAAGAGACCCAGTACTTC. Its translation is CASSELGSQETQYF.

This chain connects TRBV7-9 to TRBJ1-2; 8 nucleotides line up with TRBD1. Germline lookup yields CDR1 SEHNR and CDR2 FQNEAQ (reference sequence). Unmatched junction bases numbered 7, after V lost 2 bases and J lost 8 bases. The CDR3 covers 14 residues. CDR3: CASSLNQGASGYTF. CDR3 bases: TGTGCCAGCAGCTTAAACCAGGGGGCGTCGGGCTACACCTTC.

A few counts support this clone. The gene calls are TRBV9 and TRBJ1-2, with 7 bases fitting TRBD1. CDR3 length: 13 residues. Germline V CDR1 and CDR2: SGDLS, YYNGEE. The V gene end was trimmed by 3 bases and the J gene end by 4 bases; junction bases not matched to a gene: 3. The CDR3 coding sequence is TGTGCCAGCAGCGACGACAGGGCCTATGGCTACACCTTC. It yields the protein CASSDDRAYGYTF. The whole variable domain, remainder taken from reference TRBV9 and TRBJ1-2, is DSGVTQTPKHLITATGQRVTLRCSPRSGDLSVYWYQQSLDQGLQFLIQYYNGEERAKGNILERFSAQQFPDLHSELNLSSLELGDSALYFCASSDDRAYGYTFGSGTRLTVV.

The chain carries TRBV18 and TRBJ1-2; D gene uncertain. The V gene lost 1 base and the J gene lost 4 bases, with 10 bases spanning the gap. Germline CDR1 and CDR2: KGHSH and LQKENI. The length of the CDR3 is 14 residues. CDR3 DNA sequence: TGTGCCAGCTCACCACTCCTCCGAGGCTATGGCTACACCTTC. It encodes CASSPLLRGYGYTF.

The CDR3 bases are TGTGCCCCGATGACAGGGGTAAGCCGGTACGAGCAGTACTTC. As protein: CAPMTGVSRYEQYF. The chain recombines TRBV19 with TRBJ2-7; 8 positions match TRBD1. The germline V gene encodes CDR1 LNHDA and CDR2 SQIVND (reference sequence). There are 14 residues in the CDR3. V trimming: 11 bases; J trimming: 4 bases; junction bases outside the gene matches: 13.

Concerning this clone itself: The sample holds other DNA sequences that translate to the same CDR3. The J gene is TRBJ2-7, the V gene TRBV6-5; D may be TRBD1 or TRBD2 (6 bases each). V shed 6 bases and J shed 0 bases, with 12 bases lying between them. Germline values: CDR1 MNHEY, CDR2 SVGAGI. The CDR3 contains 14 residues. The CDR3 DNA reads TGTGCCAGCAGCCAAAGGGGGGCCTCCTACGAGCAGTACTTC. This encodes CASSQRGASYEQYF.

This chain joins TRBV7-9 and TRBJ1-2; TRBD1 might be the D (6 bases). V was trimmed by 0 bases and J by 7 bases, leaving 12 bases between them. Germline CDR1 reads SEHNR; CDR2 reads FQNEAQ (reference sequence). CDR3 length: 14 residues. Written as DNA, the CDR3 is TGTGCCAGCAGCTTAGCCGGGGGGCTCGGTGGCTACACCTTC. Translation: CASSLAGGLGGYTF.

The chain recombines TRBV9 with TRBJ2-5, with a possible D match to TRBD2 (7 bases). CDR3 length equals 15 residues. Germline V gene data show CDR1 as SGDLS and CDR2 as YYNGEE. V gave up 4 bases and J gave up 5 bases, with 18 bases separating them. The CDR3 protein is CASSPYIGGLETQYF. The CDR3 bases are TGTGCCAGCAGCCCTTATATCGGGGGGCTGGAGACCCAGTACTTC.

The chain is built from TRBV5-1 and TRBJ1-6, with 7 positions matching TRBD1. Germline V CDR1 and CDR2: SGHRS, YFSETQ. V was pared by 0 bases and J by 9 bases, with 6 bases of the junction left unmatched. The length of the CDR3 is 15 residues. CDR3: CASSLEATGPSPLHF. CDR3 sequence (DNA): TGCGCCAGCAGCTTGGAGGCGACAGGGCCTTCACCCCTCCACTTT. The entire variable domain, with the rest obtained from reference TRBV5-1 and TRBJ1-6, is as follows: KAGVTQTPRYLIKTRGQQVTLSCSPISGHRSVSWYQQTPGQGLQFLFEYFSETQRNKGNFPGRFSGRQFSNSRSEMNVSTLELGDSALYLCASSLEATGPSPLHFGNGTRLTVT.

V usage is TRBV30 and J usage is TRBJ1-1; D not certain. The CDR3 contains 12 residues. The germline V gene has CDR1 GTSNPN and CDR2 SVGIG (reference sequence). Trimming removed 6 bases from V and 7 bases from J, with 15 bases in between. DNA for the CDR3: TGTGCCTGTTCCGGGCCGGGGATTGAAGCTTTCTTT. Protein: CACSGPGIEAFF.

This clone was seen more than once but under ten times. The rearrangement links TRBV6-4 to TRBJ1-5; D is uncertain. This CDR3 has 13 amino acids. The germline CDR1 and CDR2 sequences are MRHNA and SNTAGT. With 4 bases removed from V and 4 bases from J, the gap between germline ends came to 8 bases. CDR3 DNA: TGTGCCAGCAGTGTGGGAGAGAATCAGCCCCAGCATTTT. Translation gives CASSVGENQPQHF.

This clone was seen a handful of times. The V and J genes are TRBV5-4 and TRBJ1-2, with D unresolved. Germline V CDR1 and CDR2: SGHNT, YYREEE (reference sequence). V lost 4 bases and J lost 7, with 17 bases in between. The CDR3 totals 14 residues. The CDR3 nucleotides are TGTGCCAGCAGCGTCGAGTTGGTTGAGGGTGGCTACACCTTC. Translation: CASSVELVEGGYTF. Supplemented by reference TRBV5-4 and TRBJ1-2, the full variable domain reads ETGVTQSPTHLIKTRGQQVTLRCSSQSGHNTVSWYQQALGQGPQFIFQYYREEENGRGNFPPRFSGLQFPNYSSELNVNALELDDSALYLCASSVELVEGGYTFGSGTRLTVV.

The chain has TRBV23-1 and TRBJ1-1; D not certain. TRBV23-1 is placed among ORFs of uncertain function. There are 12 residues in the CDR3. V lost 10 bases and J lost 7, with 16 bases in between. The CDR3 sequence: CATEMGAGEAFF. The CDR3 region has the DNA TGCGCCACCGAAATGGGTGCTGGTGAAGCTTTCTTT.

The sample holds a few counts of this clone. The chain recombines TRBV29-1 with TRBJ1-1; TRBD1 might be the D (5 bases). CDR3 length: 13 residues. V was clipped by 3 bases and J by 0 bases, with 8 bases between them. Germline loops: CDR1 SQVTM, CDR2 ANQGSEA. The CDR3: CSVEGTVNTEAFF. The CDR3 coding sequence is TGCAGCGTTGAGGGGACGGTGAACACTGAAGCTTTCTTT.

This clone was observed a few times. V usage is TRBV15 and J usage is TRBJ2-7; TRBD1 agrees at 9 bases. The CDR3 consists of 13 residues. The J segment lost 5 bases and the V segment lost 5 bases, leaving 4 bases of the junction unmatched. Germline assignment: CDR1 LNHNV and CDR2 YYDKDF (reference sequence). CDR3 residues: CATSLGTGNEQYF. DNA for the CDR3: TGTGCCACCAGCCTCGGGACAGGGAACGAGCAGTACTTC.

The sample holds a few counts of this clone. The rearrangement joins TRBV7-9 to TRBJ2-1; 8 bases align to TRBD2. This CDR3 is 15 amino acids long. With V trimmed by 4 bases and J by 7 bases, 9 bases remained unmatched. Per germline, CDR1 SEHNR and CDR2 FQNEAQ (reference sequence). The CDR3 DNA follows: TGTGCCAGCAGCTCCGGGACTAGTAGAATAAATGAGCAGTTCTTC. Its protein product is CASSSGTSRINEQFF.

This chain connects TRBV30 to TRBJ1-1; tentative D call: TRBD1 (5 bases). Trimming removed 0 bases at V and 7 bases at J, with 9 bases between. The CDR3 length is 12 residues. The germline gives CDR1 GTSNPN, CDR2 SVGIG (reference sequence). CDR3 amino acids: CAWSVGTDEAFF. The CDR3 DNA is TGTGCCTGGAGTGTTGGGACGGATGAAGCTTTCTTT. The entire variable domain, with the rest obtained from reference TRBV30 and TRBJ1-1, is as follows: SQTIHQWPATLVQPVGSPLSLECTVEGTSNPNLYWYRQAAGRGLQLLFYSVGIGQISSEVPQNLSASRPQDRQFILSSKKLLLSDSGFYLCAWSVGTDEAFFGQGTRLTVV.

This clone was detected a few times. The J gene is TRBJ2-7, the V gene TRBV5-1; 7 positions agree with TRBD2. Trimming removed 2 bases from V and 2 bases from J; junction bases left unmatched: 4. From germline, CDR1 is SGHRS and CDR2 YFSETQ. This CDR3 has 14 amino acids. CDR3 amino acids: CASSFLGGTYEQYF. CDR3 sequence (DNA): TGCGCCAGCAGCTTTCTCGGGGGGACCTACGAGCAGTACTTC.

This clone has more than one count but fewer than ten. V usage is TRBV7-9 and J usage is TRBJ2-2, with 9 bases identical to TRBD2. This CDR3 comprises 15 residues. CDR1 SEHNR and CDR2 FQNEAQ come from the germline V gene (reference sequence). Germline trimming cut 5 bases from V and 7 bases from J; bases unmatched to any gene: 8. In nucleotides, the CDR3 is TGTGCCAGCAGCCCCCGGTTAGCGGGGGACGGGGAGCTGTTTTTT. This encodes CASSPRLAGDGELFF. The full variable domain, completed using reference TRBV7-9 and TRBJ2-2, is DTGVSQNPRHKITKRGQNVTFRCDPISEHNRLYWYRQTLGQGPEFLTYFQNEAQLEKSRLLSDRFSAERPKGSFSTLEIQRTEQGDSAMYLCASSPRLAGDGELFFGEGSRLTVL.

The gene calls are TRBV2 and TRBJ1-5; 7 bases align to TRBD1. The germline V gene encodes CDR1 SNHLY and CDR2 FYNNEI. Trimming took 6 bases from V and 7 from J; bases not matched to a gene: 12. This CDR3 contains 15 residues. Written as DNA, the CDR3 is TGTGCCAGCAGCGACAGGGTAGAACAAGGCCAGCCCCAGCATTTT. It encodes CASSDRVEQGQPQHF. Looking up the rest from reference TRBV2 and TRBJ1-5 gives the full variable domain: EPEVTQTPSHQVTQMGQEVILRCVPISNHLYFYWYRQILGQKVEFLVSFYNNEISEKSEIFDDQFSVERPDGSNFTLKIRSTKLEDSAMYFCASSDRVEQGQPQHFGDGTRLSIL.